The rows below give T cell receptor beta chains drawn from one sample of a study of vaccination effects on CD4 cells after COVID-19. Assay used: immunoSEQ multiplex PCR; TCRdb lists only in-frame clones, some missing. This table has about 46,000 clones, around 74% appearing once. The antigens of these receptors remain unknown. The sequencing used CD4+ T cells from PBMCs cultured with HCoV-OC43 spike peptides, collected after COVID-19 vaccination. The source of these receptors is a human donor who received a COVID-19 vaccine. Each CDR3 is given with its conserved first and last residue. D genes are given only for firm matches. Clone size is not always given. Where it is, it says once, few, many or a class for expanded clones.

-	-	TRBV18	TRBJ2-1	CASSPNTGLTNEQFF	TGTGCCAGCTCACCGAATACAGGGTTAACGAATGAGCAGTTCTTC
TRBD1	-	TRBV3-1/TRBV3-2	TRBJ1-5	CASSSQYGGTGTQPQHF	TGTGCCAGCAGCTCCCAATATGGCGGGACAGGGACGCAGCCCCAGCATTTT
-	few	TRBV19	TRBJ1-2	CASSPRGGPYGYTF	TGTGCCAGTAGTCCCCGGGGGGGACCTTATGGCTACACCTTC
-	-	TRBV9	TRBJ1-3	CASSGHRVSGNTIYF	TGTGCCAGCAGCGGCCACAGGGTATCTGGAAACACCATATATTTT
-	-	TRBV19	TRBJ1-3	CASSYGSLSGNTIYF	TGTGCCAGTAGTTACGGATCCCTCTCTGGAAACACCATATATTTT
TRBD2	-	TRBV27	TRBJ2-2	CASRISGGATGELFF	TGTGCCAGCAGAATTAGCGGGGGGGCAACCGGGGAGCTGTTTTTT
TRBD1	-	TRBV5-3	TRBJ2-7	CARSSGQSYEQYF	TGTGCCAGAAGCTCGGGACAGTCCTACGAGCAGTACTTC
TRBD1	-	TRBV3-1/TRBV3-2	TRBJ2-7	CASSQGAGGPYEQYF	TGTGCCAGCAGCCAAGGCGCAGGGGGTCCCTACGAGCAGTACTTC
-	-	TRBV6-6	TRBJ2-7	CASSYRGAMEQYF	TGTGCCAGCAGTTACAGGGGGGCTATGGAGCAGTACTTC
TRBD2	-	TRBV4-2	TRBJ2-3	CASSQAVEAGGSTDTQYF	TGTGCCAGCAGCCAAGCTGTCGAAGCGGGGGGGAGCACAGATACGCAGTATTTT
TRBD2	-	TRBV7-6	TRBJ2-7	CASSLTSGRAAEQYF	TGTGCCAGCAGCCTGACTAGCGGGAGGGCCGCCGAGCAGTACTTC
-	-	TRBV4-1	TRBJ2-5	CASSQTVWETQYF	TGCGCCAGCAGCCAAACAGTCTGGGAGACCCAGTACTTC
-	-	TRBV7-9	TRBJ1-1	CASSLNLGTFF	TGTGCCAGCAGCTTAAACCTTGGGACTTTCTTT
-	few	TRBV6-6	TRBJ2-1	CASSLTRGREFF	TGTGCCAGCAGCCTTACTCGGGGGCGGGAGTTCTTC
TRBD1	once	TRBV4-1	TRBJ1-1	CASSLGQGSVTEAFF	TGCGCCAGCAGCCTGGGACAGGGATCCGTGACTGAAGCTTTCTTT
TRBD2	-	TRBV5-1	TRBJ2-1	CASSLAPGGVTYNEQFF	TGCGCCAGCAGCTTGGCACCGGGGGGAGTCACCTACAATGAGCAGTTCTTC
TRBD1	-	TRBV11-2	TRBJ1-2	CASSLMGEGAVSGYTF	TGTGCCAGCAGCTTAATGGGCGAGGGGGCGGTCTCTGGCTACACCTTC
-	-	TRBV7-6	TRBJ2-2	CASSFRRQAPTGELFF	TGTGCCAGCAGCTTCAGAAGACAGGCACCGACCGGGGAGCTGTTTTTT
-	-	TRBV5-3	TRBJ2-3	CARSCDCPRWVTDTQYF	TGTGCCAGAAGTTGCGATTGTCCTAGGTGGGTCACAGATACGCAGTATTTT
-	-	TRBV6-5	TRBJ1-3	CASSYGTGLGGNTIYF	TGTGCCAGCAGTTACGGTACGGGACTCGGTGGAAACACCATATATTTT
TRBD2	once	TRBV10-3	TRBJ2-3	CAISDTSGGHTDTQYF	TGTGCCATCAGTGACACTAGCGGGGGACACACAGATACGCAGTATTTT
-	-	TRBV10-2	TRBJ2-3	CASRDLATDTQYF	TGCGCCAGCAGGGACCTAGCGACAGATACGCAGTATTTT
-	few	TRBV5-4	TRBJ1-1	CASSLEEQTEAFF	TGTGCCAGCAGCCTGGAAGAACAGACTGAAGCTTTCTTT
-	-	TRBV7-2	TRBJ2-3	CASSPDSALGTDTQYF	TGTGCCAGCAGCCCCGATAGTGCATTGGGCACAGATACGCAGTATTTT
-	-	TRBV20-1	TRBJ1-1	CSASGNPNTEAFF	TGCAGTGCTAGTGGAAACCCGAACACTGAAGCTTTCTTT
TRBD2	-	TRBV10-3	TRBJ2-7	CAISDWTSGGSYEQYF	TGTGCCATCAGTGATTGGACTAGCGGAGGATCCTACGAGCAGTACTTC
-	once	TRBV7-2	TRBJ2-5	CASSLPTSMVETQYF	TGTGCCAGCAGCTTACCCACCAGTATGGTAGAGACCCAGTACTTC
TRBD1	once	TRBV7-2	TRBJ1-5	CASSFRQGNQPQHF	TGTGCCAGCAGCTTTCGACAGGGGAATCAGCCCCAGCATTTT
-	-	TRBV2	TRBJ1-2	CASSVSTVNGYTF	TGTGCCAGCAGTGTATCGACAGTCAATGGCTACACCTTC